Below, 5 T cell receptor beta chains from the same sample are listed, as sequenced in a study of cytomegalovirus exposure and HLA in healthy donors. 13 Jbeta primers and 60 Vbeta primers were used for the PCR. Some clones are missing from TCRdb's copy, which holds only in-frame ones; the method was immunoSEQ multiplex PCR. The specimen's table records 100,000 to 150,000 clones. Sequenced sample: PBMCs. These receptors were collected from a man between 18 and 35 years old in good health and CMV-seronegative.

CDR3 in DNA: TGTGCCAGTAGTATAGATAGCGGTCTTCGAGGAGCGAGCTCCTACGAGCAGTACTTC. Residues: CASSIDSGLRGASSYEQYF. The chain recombines TRBV19 with TRBJ2-7; weak D call: TRBD2 (6 bases). This CDR3 has 19 amino acids. Germline loops: CDR1 LNHDA, CDR2 SQIVND (reference sequence). V gave up 0 bases and J gave up 0 bases, with 21 bases separating them.

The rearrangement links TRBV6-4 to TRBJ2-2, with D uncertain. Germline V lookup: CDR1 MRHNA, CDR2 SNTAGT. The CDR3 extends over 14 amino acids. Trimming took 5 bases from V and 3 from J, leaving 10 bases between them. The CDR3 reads CASSRVSHTGELFF. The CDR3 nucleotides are TGTGCCAGCAGTCGCGTTTCCCACACCGGGGAGCTGTTTTTT.

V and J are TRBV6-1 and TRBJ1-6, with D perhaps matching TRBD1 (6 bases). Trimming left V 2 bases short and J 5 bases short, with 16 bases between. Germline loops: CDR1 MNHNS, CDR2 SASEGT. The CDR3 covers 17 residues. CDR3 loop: CASSEPRGQRNNSPLHF. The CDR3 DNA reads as TGTGCCAGCAGTGAACCCCGGGGACAAAGAAATAATTCACCCCTCCACTTT.

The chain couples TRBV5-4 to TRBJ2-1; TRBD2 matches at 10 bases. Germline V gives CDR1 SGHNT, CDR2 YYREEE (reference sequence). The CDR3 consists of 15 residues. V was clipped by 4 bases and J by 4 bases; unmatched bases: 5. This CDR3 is CASSIAGGGYNEQFF. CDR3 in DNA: TGTGCCAGCAGCATAGCGGGAGGAGGTTACAATGAGCAGTTCTTC.

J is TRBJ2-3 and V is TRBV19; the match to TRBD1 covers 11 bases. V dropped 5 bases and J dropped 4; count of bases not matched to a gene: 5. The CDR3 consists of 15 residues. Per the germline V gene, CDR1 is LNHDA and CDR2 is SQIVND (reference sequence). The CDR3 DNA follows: TGTGCCAGTAGTCTCGGGACAGGGGGTTCAGATACGCAGTATTTT. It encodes CASSLGTGGSDTQYF.